The 30 T cell receptor beta chains below were found in one sample sequenced in a study of blood T cells in healthy people across ages. Together with a sample-barcoded 5' primer, a J-beta primer mix was included in a second PCR lasting about 7 to 11 cycles. TCRdb itself ran the 5' RACE reads through MiXCR, one entry per CDR3 protein. The repertoire holds 750,000 or so distinct CDR3 sequences, with just under 25% as singletons. These data were likewise used in another study, on T cells of mothers and their children.

Sequenced input: blood. Receptor source: a boy between 10 and 17 years old in good health.

The table lists this clonotype with a few counts. This chain joins TRBV27 and TRBJ2-5; TRBD2 matches at 8 bases. The tail of the sequence fits TRBJ2-7 better, so the J call may be wrong. Germline lookup yields CDR1 MNHEY and CDR2 SMNVEV (reference sequence). This CDR3 spans 15 amino acids. The CDR3 here is CASSLFGTSFYEQYF. DNA for the CDR3: TGTGCCAGCAGTTTATTTGGGACTAGTTTTTACGAGCAGTACTTC.

The gene calls are TRBV10-2 and TRBJ2-3; 10 bases are a match to TRBD2. The CDR3 has 18 residues. V lost 11 bases, J lost 4 bases, and 21 bases stayed unmatched. CDR1 WSHSY and CDR2 SAAADI come from the germline V gene. The CDR3 coding sequence is TGCGCCCCCCGGTGGACAGACAAGCGGGAGGGCCCGGCAGATACGCAGTATTTT. It yields the protein CAPRWTDKREGPADTQYF.

V is TRBV25-1 and J is TRBJ2-1; TRBD2 aligns across 7 bases. The junction had 6 bases not matched to a gene; V was cut back by 1 base and J by 3 bases. Germline CDR1 MGHDK, CDR2 SYGVNS. The CDR3 length is 16 residues. The CDR3 sequence is CASSEWGGRGYNEQFF. The CDR3 DNA is TGTGCCAGCAGTGAATGGGGGGGAAGGGGCTACAATGAGCAGTTCTTC.

The sample holds a few counts of this clonotype. The rearrangement uses TRBV5-1 and TRBJ1-5; TRBD1 matches at 7 bases. J was trimmed by 4 bases and V by 0 bases; bases with no gene match: 4. CDR1 and CDR2 (germline): SGHRS, YFSETQ. The CDR3 totals 15 residues. The CDR3 DNA follows: TGCGCCAGCAGCTTGGAAGGGGGCAGGAATCAGCCCCAGCATTTT. Translation gives CASSLEGGRNQPQHF. The whole variable domain, filled in from reference TRBV5-1 and TRBJ1-5, reads KAGVTQTPRYLIKTRGQQVTLSCSPISGHRSVSWYQQTPGQGLQFLFEYFSETQRNKGNFPGRFSGRQFSNSRSEMNVSTLELGDSALYLCASSLEGGRNQPQHFGDGTRLSIL.

The rearrangement links TRBV4-1 to TRBJ1-2; 8 nucleotides align to TRBD1. The CDR3 length is 17 residues. Looked up from germline, CDR1 is MGHRA and CDR2 is YSYEKL. The trim removed 10 bases at V and 1 base at J, leaving 17 bases unmatched. CDR3 amino acids: CAIPTFRDRKVNYGYTF. CDR3 in DNA: TGCGCCATCCCGACTTTTCGGGACAGGAAAGTTAACTATGGCTACACCTTC.

This chain connects TRBV18 to TRBJ2-5; 9 bases align to TRBD2. V was clipped by 6 bases and J by 2 bases; unmatched bases: 10. The CDR3 is 16 residues long. CDR1 and CDR2 from the germline V gene are KGHSH and LQKENI. The CDR3 loop is CASSHNLAGTQETQYF. The CDR3 DNA follows: TGTGCCAGCTCCCACAACCTAGCGGGAACTCAAGAGACCCAGTACTTC.

The genes are TRBV20-1 and TRBJ2-7; the D gene is possibly TRBD1 (5 bases). Germline CDR1 DFQATT, CDR2 SNEGSKA (reference sequence). The CDR3 loop spans 13 amino acids. Deletions cut 4 bases from V and 0 bases from J, with 10 bases between. The CDR3 region has the DNA TGCAGTGCTATGGGGCGGTCCTCCTACGAGCAGTACTTC. This gives the protein CSAMGRSSYEQYF.

This sequence joins TRBV6-6 and TRBJ1-4; possible D gene TRBD1, 5 bases. Germline lookup yields CDR1 MNHNY and CDR2 SVGAGI (reference sequence). This CDR3 comprises 16 residues. The V gene lost 0 bases and the J gene lost 3 bases, with 11 bases spanning the gap. Written as DNA, the CDR3 is TGTGCCAGCAGTTACTCGAAGGGGACGGCTAATGAAAAACTGTTTTTT. Translation: CASSYSKGTANEKLFF.

The CDR3 protein is CSAGEGASEQYF. For the CDR3, the DNA is TGCAGTGCTGGGGAGGGGGCGTCCGAGCAGTACTTC. The J gene is TRBJ2-7, the V gene TRBV20-1, with D perhaps assigned TRBD1 or TRBD2 (7 bases each). The CDR3 spans 12 residues. Trimming left V 5 bases short and J 6 bases short, with 14 bases between. The germline V gene encodes CDR1 DFQATT and CDR2 SNEGSKA (reference sequence).

This chain uses TRBV11-2 with TRBJ2-5; D possibly uses TRBD1 or TRBD2 (6 bases each). CDR1 is SGHAT, CDR2 FQNNGV, per germline. Between the trimmed V and J ends, which lost 2 bases and 5 bases, there was a span of 12 bases. The CDR3 sequence is 14 residues long. CDR3 loop: CASSLTRGGETQYF. CDR3 sequence (DNA): TGTGCCAGCAGCTTAACCAGGGGAGGTGAGACCCAGTACTTC. The entire variable domain, with the rest obtained from reference TRBV11-2 and TRBJ2-5, is as follows: EAGVAQSPRYKIIEKRQSVAFWCNPISGHATLYWYQQILGQGPKLLIQFQNNGVVDDSQLPKDRFSAERLKGVDSTLKIQPAKLEDSAVYLCASSLTRGGETQYFGPGTRLLVL.

The chain combines TRBV12-3 or TRBV12-4 with TRBJ1-2; D is ambiguous. The CDR3 runs to 16 residues. V lost 3 bases and J lost 5, with 19 bases in between. CDR3 in amino acids: CASSFQDRTFRYGYTF. The DNA of the CDR3 is TGTGCCAGCAGTTTCCAAGACCGCACATTTCGATATGGCTACACCTTC.

This clonotype was picked up one time. The V and J genes are TRBV6-5 and TRBJ2-3; 7 bases are shared with TRBD2. Losses at the gene ends were 2 bases for V and 3 bases for J; bases not matched to a gene: 8. The germline V gene has CDR1 MNHEY and CDR2 SVGAGI. This CDR3 has 16 residues. CDR3 DNA: TGTGCCAGCAGTTACCTGGACGGGAGGTCGACAGATACGCAGTATTTT. It encodes CASSYLDGRSTDTQYF.

The chain has TRBV3-1 and TRBJ2-5; perhaps TRBD2 as D (6 bases). In germline, CDR1 is LGHDT, CDR2 YNNKEL (reference sequence). The CDR3 contains 14 residues. Trimming cost V 1 base and J 4 bases, with 10 bases left between them. The CDR3 nucleotides read TGTGCCAGCAGCCAAGGTGCCGGGAGAGAGACCCAGTACTTC. This encodes CASSQGAGRETQYF.

V usage is TRBV29-1 and J usage is TRBJ2-1, with TRBD2 as a possible D gene (6 bases). The J call may not be correct, given that the DNA end is closer to TRBJ2-7. The CDR3 spans 12 residues. CDR1 SQVTM and CDR2 ANQGSEA come from the germline V gene. CDR3 region: CSVGGDPYEQYF. The CDR3 region has the DNA TGCAGCGTTGGCGGGGACCCCTACGAGCAGTACTTC.

This clonotype was recorded a few times. V usage is TRBV7-9 and J usage is TRBJ1-2; D gene ambiguous. Germline V gives CDR1 SEHNR, CDR2 FQNEAQ (reference sequence). V lost 1 base to trimming and J lost 2 bases, with 14 bases between them. This CDR3 has 16 residues. CDR3 sequence (DNA): TGTGCCAGCAGCTTAGTTGGTGAAAGGGCCAACTATGGCTACACCTTC. Translation gives CASSLVGERANYGYTF.

Remarks on this clonotype: A junction boundary mismatches the germline segment, possibly from a read error. J is TRBJ1-2 and V is TRBV29-1; possible D gene TRBD1, 5 bases. CDR3 length: 16 residues. The germline CDR1 and CDR2 sequences are SQVTM and ANQGSEA. The CDR3 reads CSAEAKGRGGGYGYTF. CDR3 sequence (DNA): TGCAGCGCTGAAGCAAAAGGACGGGGGGGAGGCTATGGCTACACCTTC.

This chain joins TRBV12-3 or TRBV12-4 and TRBJ2-1; perhaps D is TRBD1 or TRBD2 (7 bases each). The length of the CDR3 is 17 residues. V shed 6 bases and J shed 4 bases, with 22 bases lying between them. DNA for the CDR3: TGTGCCAGCAGCTCCCGAGGGGGCGGGAGTAGGTACAATGAGCAGTTCTTC. Amino acids: CASSSRGGGSRYNEQFF.

This clonotype has more than one count but fewer than ten. The V gene is TRBV15, the J gene TRBJ1-5; D perhaps matches TRBD1 (5 bases). The CDR3 is 14 amino acids. Looked up from germline, CDR1 is LNHNV and CDR2 is YYDKDF (reference sequence). The V gene lost 5 bases and the J gene lost 5 bases, with 13 bases spanning the gap. In DNA form, the CDR3 reads TGTGCCACCAGCCTTAGCAGGGACTATCAGCCCCAGCATTTT. Translation: CATSLSRDYQPQHF.

Written as DNA, the CDR3 is TGCAGTGCTACCCCCACAGCCTATGGCTACACCTTC. Translated, it gives CSATPTAYGYTF. The rearrangement joins TRBV20-1 to TRBJ1-2; D gene unclear. CDR1 DFQATT and CDR2 SNEGSKA come from the germline V gene (reference sequence). This CDR3 has 12 residues. Trimming cost V 4 bases and J 4 bases, with 10 bases left between them.

The CDR3 loop is CASSPQGPDEKLFF. Here the CDR3 DNA reads TGCGCCAGCAGTCCACAGGGCCCGGATGAAAAACTGTTTTTT. The chain recombines TRBV5-1 with TRBJ1-4, with a possible D match to TRBD1 (6 bases). CDR3 length equals 14 residues. The germline V gene encodes CDR1 SGHRS and CDR2 YFSETQ. V shed 5 bases and J shed 6 bases, with 14 bases lying between them. Complete variable domain (other parts from reference TRBV5-1 and TRBJ1-4): KAGVTQTPRYLIKTRGQQVTLSCSPISGHRSVSWYQQTPGQGLQFLFEYFSETQRNKGNFPGRFSGRQFSNSRSEMNVSTLELGDSALYLCASSPQGPDEKLFFGSGTQLSVL.

This sequence joins TRBV4-1 and TRBJ2-1, with D unclear. Trimming pared 1 base from V and 9 bases from J, leaving 19 bases between. The CDR3 is 16 amino acids. Germline-derived CDR1 and CDR2 are MGHRA and YSYEKL. CDR3 region: CASSQVPDSSIPEQFF. The CDR3 DNA reads TGCGCCAGCAGCCAAGTACCGGATTCCTCTATTCCTGAGCAGTTCTTC.

This clonotype was seen a handful of times. V usage is TRBV18 and J usage is TRBJ2-1; D uncertain. Germline CDR1 is KGHSH and CDR2 is LQKENI. Trimming took 6 bases from V and 1 from J, leaving 10 bases between them. The CDR3 has 14 amino acids. The CDR3 nucleotides read TGTGCCAGCTCTCAGCTGGGGTCCTACAATGAGCAGTTCTTC. Its protein product is CASSQLGSYNEQFF.

This chain uses TRBV4-2 with TRBJ2-7; the D call may be TRBD1 or TRBD2 (6 bases each). This CDR3 contains 14 residues. V was pared by 0 bases and J by 5 bases, with 11 bases between. Germline V gene data show CDR1 as LGHNA and CDR2 as YNFKEQ. The CDR3 spells CASSQDRGQDEQYF. In DNA form, the CDR3 reads TGTGCCAGCAGCCAAGACCGGGGGCAGGACGAGCAGTACTTC.

This rearrangement joins TRBV9 to TRBJ2-2, with TRBD2 matching over 10 bases. Per the germline V gene, CDR1 is SGDLS and CDR2 is YYNGEE. This CDR3 is 14 amino acids long. V was clipped by 6 bases and J by 4 bases; unmatched bases: 3. CDR3 sequence reads: CASTSGRVTGELFF. CDR3 nucleotide sequence: TGTGCCAGCACTAGCGGGAGAGTCACCGGGGAGCTGTTTTTT. Filled out from reference TRBV9 and TRBJ2-2, the complete variable domain reads DSGVTQTPKHLITATGQRVTLRCSPRSGDLSVYWYQQSLDQGLQFLIQYYNGEERAKGNILERFSAQQFPDLHSELNLSSLELGDSALYFCASTSGRVTGELFFGEGSRLTVL.

This clonotype was seen more than once but under ten times. The chain combines TRBV11-3 with TRBJ1-4; 7 nucleotides agree with TRBD1. V gave up 5 bases and J gave up 14 bases; unmatched junction bases: 8. The CDR3 is 12 residues long. Per the germline V gene, CDR1 is SGHNT and CDR2 is YENEEA. The CDR3, as DNA: TGTGCCAGCAGCGACTGGACAGGAGTGCTGTTTTTT. This translates into CASSDWTGVLFF.

This clonotype was recorded a few times. One end of the junction fails to match germline, which may point to a read error. The chain joins TRBV7-2 to TRBJ1-2; no definite D call. Germline CDR1 is SGHTA and CDR2 is FQGNSA. The CDR3 length is 13 residues. The CDR3 DNA sequence: TGTGCCAGCAGCTTCGGCAGAACATCTGGCTGCACCTTC. Protein product: CASSFGRTSGCTF.

This chain connects TRBV4-1 to TRBJ2-3; 7 positions agree with TRBD2. The germline V gene has CDR1 MGHRA and CDR2 YSYEKL. The CDR3 runs to 16 residues. V lost 5 bases to trimming and J lost 2 bases; unmatched junction nucleotides: 10. The CDR3 sequence: CASSNQGLGDTDTQYF. CDR3 DNA sequence: TGCGCCAGCAGCAACCAAGGACTAGGAGACACAGATACGCAGTATTTT.

V is TRBV7-2 and J is TRBJ1-4; D is unclear. Trimming took 3 bases from V and 0 from J, leaving 5 bases between them. The CDR3 covers 14 residues. CDR1 SGHTA and CDR2 FQGNSA come from the germline V gene. This CDR3 is CASSFQPTNEKLFF. The CDR3 nucleotides read TGTGCCAGCAGCTTTCAACCAACTAATGAAAAACTGTTTTTT.

The rearrangement joins TRBV13 to TRBJ2-1; TRBD2 might be the D (7 bases). Trimming pared 5 bases from V and 0 bases from J, leaving 17 bases between. This CDR3 has 17 amino acids. Looked up from germline, CDR1 is PRHDT and CDR2 is FYEKMQ (reference sequence). CDR3 coding DNA: TGTGCCAGCAGCCAAATGGAGGGGGGGCCCTCCTACAATGAGCAGTTCTTC. Protein: CASSQMEGGPSYNEQFF. Using reference TRBV13 and TRBJ2-1 for the parts outside the CDR3, the full variable domain is AAGVIQSPRHLIKEKRETATLKCYPIPRHDTVYWYQQGPGQDPQFLISFYEKMQSDKGSIPDRFSAQQFSDYHSELNMSSLELGDSALYFCASSQMEGGPSYNEQFFGPGTRLTVL.

The chain has TRBV29-1 and TRBJ1-1; 7 bases are a match to TRBD1. The CDR3 is 13 residues long. Germline CDR1 is SQVTM and CDR2 is ANQGSEA. Unmatched junction bases numbered 6, after V lost 4 bases and J lost 4 bases. CDR3 protein: CSVASGGSTEAFF. CDR3 sequence (DNA): TGCAGCGTTGCCTCAGGGGGAAGCACTGAAGCTTTCTTT.